The 20 T cell receptor beta chains reported below all come from one sample, sequenced in a study of vaccination and CD4 T cells after COVID-19. Sequencing of cultured CD4+ T cell DNA used the Oncomine TCR Beta short-read assay. MiXCR was run by TCRdb on the PCR reads, yielding one entry per CDR3 protein. This sample has fewer than 12,000 distinct CDR3 sequences, with roughly 28% found just once. These receptors have no identified antigens. Treatment described: roughly 10-day PBMC culture with coronavirus spike peptide pools or control peptides (ViraFEST assay). The sample comprised CD4+ T cells from blood, cultured in vitro. The receptor set was obtained from a human donor who had recovered from COVID-19.

This clonotype was observed a handful of times. J is TRBJ2-1 and V is TRBV15; 7 positions match TRBD2. Germline V gene sequence: CDR1 LNHNV, CDR2 YYDKDF (reference sequence). J lost 9 bases, V lost 6 bases, and 11 bases had no gene match. There are 14 residues in the CDR3. Written as DNA, the CDR3 is TGTGCCACCAGTTGGGGGGGGACGGGCAGTGAGCAGTTCTTC. It translates to CATSWGGTGSEQFF.

This clonotype was seen only once. The genes are TRBV7-6 and TRBJ2-7; TRBD1 aligns across 7 bases. V trimming: 3 bases; J trimming: 7 bases; junction bases outside the gene matches: 9. This CDR3 comprises 14 residues. Per germline, CDR1 SGHVS and CDR2 FNYEAQ. CDR3 region: CASSLTDRAREQYF. The CDR3 nucleotides read TGTGCCAGCAGCTTGACCGACAGGGCTCGGGAGCAGTACTTC.

This clonotype is labeled medium-sized (0.01 to 0.1%). This chain links TRBV7-2 with TRBJ1-2; 8 bases line up with TRBD1. Germline trimming cut 6 bases from V and 3 bases from J; bases unmatched to any gene: 3. CDR1 is SGHTA, CDR2 FQGNSA, per germline. CDR3 length equals 13 residues. As DNA, the CDR3 is TGTGCCAGCAGTGGACAGGGTCACTATGGCTACACCTTC. It yields the protein CASSGQGHYGYTF.

The chain employs TRBV5-3 and TRBJ2-5, with D maybe TRBD1 (6 bases). TRBV5-3 is annotated as an ORF whose role is uncertain. Trimming removed 8 bases from V and 4 bases from J, with 15 bases in between. CDR3 size: 13 residues. Written as DNA, the CDR3 is TGTGCCAGCAGCCCCGACAGGACAGAGACCCAGTACTTC. Residues: CASSPDRTETQYF.

This chain joins TRBV5-4 and TRBJ2-5; 9 bases are shared with TRBD1. Germline V gives CDR1 SGHNT, CDR2 YYREEE (reference sequence). The CDR3 is 16 residues long. J gave up 1 base and V 2 bases, and 6 bases lay outside the gene matches. The CDR3 region is CASSFPRTGVQETQYF. DNA for the CDR3: TGTGCCAGCAGCTTTCCACGGACAGGGGTCCAAGAGACCCAGTACTTC. Looking up the rest from reference TRBV5-4 and TRBJ2-5 gives the full variable domain: ETGVTQSPTHLIKTRGQQVTLRCSSQSGHNTVSWYQQALGQGPQFIFQYYREEENGRGNFPPRFSGLQFPNYSSELNVNALELDDSALYLCASSFPRTGVQETQYFGPGTRLLVL.

This clonotype was observed once. The rearrangement uses TRBV19 and TRBJ1-1, with D maybe TRBD1 (5 bases). Germline V gene data show CDR1 as LNHDA and CDR2 as SQIVND (reference sequence). Trimming shortened V by 8 bases and J by 1 base, and 14 bases separated the two germline ends. The CDR3 consists of 14 residues. CDR3 sequence (DNA): TGTGCCAGTCGACGTGGGGGATCGAACACTGAAGCTTTCTTT. This encodes CASRRGGSNTEAFF.

This clonotype is a singleton in its sample. This sequence joins TRBV12-2 and TRBJ2-3; TRBD1, the D gene given by the table, was not confirmed from the DNA. TRBV12-2 is given as a pseudogene. This CDR3 is 15 amino acids long. CDR3 coding DNA: TGTGCAAGTCGCTTAGTCCCGACGGGGGTAGATACGCAGTATTTT. Translating it yields CASRLVPTGVDTQYF.

The chain has TRBV19 and TRBJ2-7, with unresolved D. The CDR3 has 13 amino acids. Between the trimmed V and J ends, which lost 11 bases and 0 bases, there was a span of 14 bases. The germline CDR1 and CDR2 sequences are LNHDA and SQIVND (reference sequence). CDR3 loop: CASRPSRSYEQYF. As DNA, the CDR3 is TGTGCCTCACGACCGTCACGCTCCTACGAGCAGTACTTC.

The rearrangement links TRBV5-1 to TRBJ1-1; D not resolved. Trimming took 0 bases from V and 8 from J, leaving 5 bases between them. The CDR3 runs to 11 residues. CDR1 is SGHRS and CDR2 is YFSETQ in the germline V gene. The CDR3 is CASSLDREAFF. Here the CDR3 DNA reads TGCGCCAGCAGCTTGGACAGAGAAGCTTTCTTT.

This clonotype has only a few counts. The chain couples TRBV6-1 to TRBJ1-2, with TRBD1 matching over 8 bases. Germline CDR1 reads MNHNS; CDR2 reads SASEGT. J was trimmed by 6 bases and V by 2 bases; bases with no gene match: 8. This CDR3 is built from 15 residues. The DNA of the CDR3 is TGTGCCAGCAGTGAAATGGTGACAGGGGAAGATGGCTACACCTTC. It is translated as CASSEMVTGEDGYTF.

This clonotype showed up just a few times. The genes are TRBV21-1 and TRBJ2-5; TRBD1 reflects the table's D call only, with no check against the DNA. TRBV21-1 is annotated as a pseudogene. The CDR3 sequence is 13 residues long. This CDR3 is CASGLTGFGAQYF. CDR3 DNA sequence: TGTGCCAGCGGACTTACAGGATTCGGGGCCCAGTACTTC.

The chain is built from TRBV4-3 and TRBJ2-7; no clear D. This CDR3 contains 15 residues. The V end lost 0 bases, the J end lost 0 bases, and 9 bases lay between the germline ends. CDR1 and CDR2 from the germline V gene are LGHNA and YSLEER. This CDR3 is CASSQELRSSYEQYF. In DNA form, the CDR3 reads TGCGCCAGCAGCCAAGAGCTCCGCAGCTCCTACGAGCAGTACTTC.

This sequence joins TRBV30 and TRBJ2-5; 9 positions match TRBD1. The CDR3 contains 16 residues. Germline CDR1 GTSNPN, CDR2 SVGIG (reference sequence). V lost 2 bases and J lost 0; bases outside the gene matches: 7. The CDR3 DNA sequence: TGTGCCTGGAGTACTACCGGGACAGGGAACCAAGAGACCCAGTACTTC. It specifies CAWSTTGTGNQETQYF.

The rearrangement links TRBV6-1 to TRBJ1-1; D gene unclear. Germline CDR1 and CDR2: MNHNS and SASEGT. The CDR3 is 11 residues long. V was clipped by 3 bases and J by 8 bases, with 7 bases between them. The CDR3 DNA follows: TGTGCCAGCAGTGATTTGGGAGAAGCTTTCTTT. Encoded protein: CASSDLGEAFF.

The CDR3 here is CASSGGLAGELFF. The CDR3 coding sequence is TGTGCCAGCAGCGGGGGGCTCGCCGGGGAGCTGTTTTTT. The rearrangement joins TRBV6-1 to TRBJ2-2; D might be TRBD2 (7 bases). Germline loops: CDR1 MNHNS, CDR2 SASEGT. V was cut by 6 bases and J by 6 bases, with 11 bases left in between. There are 13 residues in the CDR3.

In this sample, this clonotype turned up a few times. The gene calls are TRBV28 and TRBJ2-5; TRBD2 aligns across 7 bases. There are 13 residues in the CDR3. V lost 2 bases to trimming and J lost 3 bases; unmatched junction nucleotides: 0. The germline CDR1 and CDR2 sequences are MDHEN and SYDVKM. CDR3 protein: CASSLGREETQYF. DNA of the CDR3: TGTGCCAGCAGTTTAGGGAGGGAAGAGACCCAGTACTTC. The whole variable domain, remainder taken from reference TRBV28 and TRBJ2-5, is DVKVTQSSRYLVKRTGEKVFLECVQDMDHENMFWYRQDPGLGLRLIYFSYDVKMKEKGDIPEGYSVSREKKERFSLILESASTNQTSMYLCASSLGREETQYFGPGTRLLVL.

This clonotype occurred a few times. For the CDR3, the DNA is TGCGCCAGCAGCCAAAGCTATGGCACAGATACGCAGTATTTT. The encoded protein is CASSQSYGTDTQYF. The chain has TRBV4-3 and TRBJ2-3; the D is unclear. The V and J ends lost 2 bases and 1 base respectively, with 7 bases between them. This CDR3 contains 14 residues. In germline, CDR1 is LGHNA, CDR2 YSLEER.

The chain combines TRBV20-1 with TRBJ2-1, with 10 bases fitting TRBD2. Germline CDR1 and CDR2: DFQATT and SNEGSKA (reference sequence). The CDR3 consists of 15 residues. With 5 bases clipped from V and 2 bases from J, the junction kept 6 bases outside the gene matches. The CDR3, as DNA: TGCAGTGCTCCCGAAAGCGGGGGGGCCTACAATGAGCAGTTCTTC. It encodes CSAPESGGAYNEQFF.

Relative to its sample, this clonotype is medium-sized. The chain links TRBV15 to TRBJ1-1; no clear D gene. The V gene's germline CDR1 is LNHNV and CDR2 YYDKDF (reference sequence). The CDR3 covers 13 residues. V gave up 0 bases and J gave up 12 bases, with 14 bases separating them. The CDR3 loop reads CATSRDSEYGTFF. The CDR3, as DNA: TGTGCCACCAGCAGAGATAGTGAGTACGGAACTTTCTTT.

This clonotype is categorized as medium-sized. The V call is TRBV6-1, the J call TRBJ1-1; D is possibly TRBD1 (6 bases). The V gene lost 4 bases and the J gene lost 7 bases, with 10 bases spanning the gap. The CDR3 length is 12 residues. The germline CDR1 and CDR2 sequences are MNHNS and SASEGT. Here the CDR3 reads CASSGTVLEAFF. The CDR3 DNA is TGTGCCAGCAGTGGGACAGTACTTGAAGCTTTCTTT.